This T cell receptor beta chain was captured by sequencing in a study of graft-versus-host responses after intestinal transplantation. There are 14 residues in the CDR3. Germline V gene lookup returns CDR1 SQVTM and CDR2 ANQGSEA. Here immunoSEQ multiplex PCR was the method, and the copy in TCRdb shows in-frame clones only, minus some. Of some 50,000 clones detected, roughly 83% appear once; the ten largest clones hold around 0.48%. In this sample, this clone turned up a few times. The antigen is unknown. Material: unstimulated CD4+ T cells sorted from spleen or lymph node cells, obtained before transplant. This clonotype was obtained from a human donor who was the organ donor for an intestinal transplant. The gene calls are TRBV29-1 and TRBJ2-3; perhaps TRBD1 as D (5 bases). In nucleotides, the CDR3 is TGCAGAACCCCCCTGGCAGGGTGCACAGATACGCAGTATTTT. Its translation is CRTPLAGCTDTQYF.